This note documents a single T cell receptor (beta chain) sequence. Its antigen is not identified. Ineligible for inclusion were patients with other autoimmune diseases, uncontrolled infections, pregnancy or lactation. Clinicians diagnosed using symptoms, serum thyroxine, TRAb, thyroid ultrasound and orbital computed tomography. V shed 5 bases, J shed 3 bases, and the junction held 11 bases outside the gene matches. This CDR3 is built from 16 residues. The germline V gene encodes CDR1 SGHAT and CDR2 FQNNGV. The study amplified TCR beta CDR3 regions using RNA transcripts. HTBI primers were used in a first-round RT-PCR, which preceded a second-round multiplex PCR. TCRdb reprocessed the multiplex PCR reads via MiXCR and lists one record per CDR3 protein. The data hold some 350,000 distinct CDR3 sequences, with 17% observed a single time. This specimen belongs to a study of Graves' ophthalmopathy and Graves' hyperthyroidism. Study-wide background: Investigators collected peripheral blood at initial diagnosis, before any treatment was given.

Study results and caveats: Detected in blood as well were most expanded thyroid clonotypes with frequency above 0.001.

This clonotype was obtained from an adult woman with stable Graves' hyperthyroidism. V is TRBV11-2 and J is TRBJ2-7; 9 bases agree with TRBD2. Input material: peripheral blood. The CDR3 nucleotides read TGTGCCAGCAGCCGCGGCGGGGGGGGCAGGGGCTACGAGCAGTACTTC. This gives the protein CASSRGGGGRGYEQYF.